Presented here are 5 T cell receptor beta chains from one specimen sequenced in a study of blood T cell repertoires in COVID-19. Assay used: immunoSEQ multiplex PCR; TCRdb lists only in-frame clones, some missing. This sample yields around 160,000 clones, of which about nine tenths are seen a single time; over 4% belongs to the top ten. Input material: PBMCs or T cells enriched from blood (not recorded which). The source of these receptors is a woman aged 35 to 49 who had been exposed to COVID-19.

V usage is TRBV3-1 (or the pseudogene TRBV3-2) and J usage is TRBJ1-3, with D maybe TRBD1 (6 bases). The CDR3 is 17 residues long. Trimming cost V 1 base and J 0 bases, with 13 bases left between them. The V gene's germline CDR1 is LGHDT and CDR2 YNNKEL (reference sequence). The CDR3 region has the DNA TGTGCCAGCAGCCAAGGAATGGGGGCCCGCTCTGGAAACACCATATATTTT. This encodes CASSQGMGARSGNTIYF.

CDR3 nucleotide sequence: TGCGCCAGCAGCTGGGGCGGACTAGCGGGGACAGATACGCAGTATTTT. This codes for CASSWGGLAGTDTQYF. The chain links TRBV5-1 to TRBJ2-3; 12 nucleotides line up with TRBD2. Germline assignment: CDR1 SGHRS and CDR2 YFSETQ. This CDR3 comprises 16 residues. V gave up 3 bases and J gave up 3 bases; unmatched junction bases: 5.

V is TRBV19 and J is TRBJ1-1, with 8 bases matching TRBD1. V shed 7 bases, J shed 4 bases, and the junction held 8 bases outside the gene matches. Germline V gene lookup returns CDR1 LNHDA and CDR2 SQIVND (reference sequence). The CDR3 consists of 14 residues. CDR3 DNA: TGTGCCAGTACCAATCGACAGGGGAGCACTGAAGCTTTCTTT. Protein sequence: CASTNRQGSTEAFF.

V and J are TRBV5-1 and TRBJ1-2; D is unresolved. Germline CDR1 is SGHRS and CDR2 is YFSETQ. Trimming shortened V by 0 bases and J by 4 bases, and 7 bases separated the two germline ends. The CDR3 sequence is 13 residues long. This CDR3 is CASSLEAGYGYTF. The CDR3 DNA is TGCGCCAGCAGCTTGGAGGCGGGCTATGGCTACACCTTC.

The chain uses TRBV5-1 and TRBJ2-1, with D maybe TRBD2 (6 bases). V lost 0 bases and J lost 3, with 10 bases in between. Germline CDR1 and CDR2: SGHRS and YFSETQ. This CDR3 has 15 residues. The chain's CDR3 is CASSLVADGYNEQFF. In nucleotides, the CDR3 is TGCGCCAGCAGCTTGGTAGCGGATGGCTACAATGAGCAGTTCTTC.